The present T cell receptor (beta chain) was sequenced within a study of control samples from healthy donors and cancer patients. CDR1 SEHNR and CDR2 FQNEAQ come from the germline V gene (reference sequence). V was shortened by 5 bases and J by 6 bases, with 14 bases between the two germline ends. This CDR3 region has 14 residues. The method was immunoSEQ multiplex PCR; TCRdb's version includes in-frame clones alone and lacks a portion of them. The sample holds roughly 180,000 clones, over 85% seen once. The sequence derives from an older woman in good health. Sequencing used blood. The chain employs TRBV7-9 and TRBJ2-1; weak D call: TRBD1 (6 bases). The CDR3 sequence is CASSLTQGSNEQFF. The CDR3 region has the DNA TGTGCCAGCAGCCTCACACAGGGCTCCAATGAGCAGTTCTTC. The full variable domain, its missing parts supplied by reference TRBV7-9 and TRBJ2-1, is DTGVSQNPRHKITKRGQNVTFRCDPISEHNRLYWYRQTLGQGPEFLTYFQNEAQLEKSRLLSDRFSAERPKGSFSTLEIQRTEQGDSAMYLCASSLTQGSNEQFFGPGTRLTVL.